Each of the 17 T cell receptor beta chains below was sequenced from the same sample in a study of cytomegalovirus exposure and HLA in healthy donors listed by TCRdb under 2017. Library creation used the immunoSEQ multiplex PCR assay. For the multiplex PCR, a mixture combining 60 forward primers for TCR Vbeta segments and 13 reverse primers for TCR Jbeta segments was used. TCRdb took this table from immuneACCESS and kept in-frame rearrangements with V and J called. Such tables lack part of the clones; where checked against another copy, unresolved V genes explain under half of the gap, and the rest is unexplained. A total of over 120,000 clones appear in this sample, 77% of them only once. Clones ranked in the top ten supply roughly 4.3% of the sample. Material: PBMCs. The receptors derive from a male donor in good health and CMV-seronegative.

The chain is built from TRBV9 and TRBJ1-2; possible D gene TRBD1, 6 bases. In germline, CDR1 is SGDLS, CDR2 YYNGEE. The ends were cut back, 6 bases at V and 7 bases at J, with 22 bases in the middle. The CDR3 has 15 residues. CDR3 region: CASTEDETGMLGYTF. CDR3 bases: TGTGCCAGCACCGAAGACGAAACAGGGATGCTTGGCTACACCTTC. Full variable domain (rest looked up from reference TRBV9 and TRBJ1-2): DSGVTQTPKHLITATGQRVTLRCSPRSGDLSVYWYQQSLDQGLQFLIQYYNGEERAKGNILERFSAQQFPDLHSELNLSSLELGDSALYFCASTEDETGMLGYTFGSGTRLTVV.

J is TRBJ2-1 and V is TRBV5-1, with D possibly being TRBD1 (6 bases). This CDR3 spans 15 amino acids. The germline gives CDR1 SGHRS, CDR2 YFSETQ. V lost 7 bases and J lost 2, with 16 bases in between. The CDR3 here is CASGLDSLTYNEQFF. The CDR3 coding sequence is TGCGCCAGCGGACTGGACAGCCTTACCTACAATGAGCAGTTCTTC.

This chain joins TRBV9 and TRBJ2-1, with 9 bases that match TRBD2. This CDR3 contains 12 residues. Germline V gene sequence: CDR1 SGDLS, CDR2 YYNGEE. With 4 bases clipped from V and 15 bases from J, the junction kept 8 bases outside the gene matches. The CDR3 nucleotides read TGTGCCAGCAGCCCCGATGCGGGGGGGCCGTTCTTC. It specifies CASSPDAGGPFF.

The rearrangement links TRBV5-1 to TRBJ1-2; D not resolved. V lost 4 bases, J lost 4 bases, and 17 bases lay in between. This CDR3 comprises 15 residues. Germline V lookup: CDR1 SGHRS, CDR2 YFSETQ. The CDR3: CASSPATLTSYGYTF. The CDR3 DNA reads TGCGCCAGCAGCCCGGCTACACTAACCTCCTATGGCTACACCTTC.

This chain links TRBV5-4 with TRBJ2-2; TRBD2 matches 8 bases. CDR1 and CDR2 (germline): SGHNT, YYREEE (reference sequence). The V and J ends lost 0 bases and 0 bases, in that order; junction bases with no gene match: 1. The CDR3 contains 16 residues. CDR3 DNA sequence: TGTGCCAGCAGCTTGGCGCGGGGGGCGAACACCGGGGAGCTGTTTTTT. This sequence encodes CASSLARGANTGELFF.

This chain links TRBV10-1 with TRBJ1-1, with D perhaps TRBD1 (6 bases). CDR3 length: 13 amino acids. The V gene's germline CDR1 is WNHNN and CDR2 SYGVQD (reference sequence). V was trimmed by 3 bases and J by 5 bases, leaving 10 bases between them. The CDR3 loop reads CASSDTGITEAFF. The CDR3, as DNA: TGCGCCAGCAGTGACACAGGGATTACTGAAGCTTTCTTT.

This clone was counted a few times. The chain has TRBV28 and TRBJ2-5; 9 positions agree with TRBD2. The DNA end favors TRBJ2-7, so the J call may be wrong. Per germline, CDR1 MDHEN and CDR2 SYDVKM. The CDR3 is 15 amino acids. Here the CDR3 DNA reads TGTGCCAGCACCGCCCTAGCGGGGACTAACTACGAGCAGTACTTC. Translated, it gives CASTALAGTNYEQYF.

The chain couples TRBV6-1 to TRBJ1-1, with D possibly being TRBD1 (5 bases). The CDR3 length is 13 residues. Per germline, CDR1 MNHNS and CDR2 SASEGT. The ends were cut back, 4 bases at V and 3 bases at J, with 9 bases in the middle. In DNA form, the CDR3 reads TGTGCCAGCAGTGGTGACAGAGACACTGAAGCTTTCTTT. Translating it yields CASSGDRDTEAFF.

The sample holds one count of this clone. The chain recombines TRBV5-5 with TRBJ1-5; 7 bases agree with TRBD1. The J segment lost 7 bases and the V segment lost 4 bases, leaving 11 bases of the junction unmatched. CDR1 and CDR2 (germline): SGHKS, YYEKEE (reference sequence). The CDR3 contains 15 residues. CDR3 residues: CASSPFRGARQPQHF. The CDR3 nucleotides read TGTGCCAGCAGCCCCTTCAGGGGGGCGCGGCAGCCCCAGCATTTT.

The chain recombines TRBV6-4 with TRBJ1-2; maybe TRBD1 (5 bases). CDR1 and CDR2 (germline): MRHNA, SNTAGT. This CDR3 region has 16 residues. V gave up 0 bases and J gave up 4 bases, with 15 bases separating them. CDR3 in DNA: TGTGCCAGCAGTGACTCGAATAGGGGACTCTCCTATGGCTACACCTTC. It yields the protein CASSDSNRGLSYGYTF.

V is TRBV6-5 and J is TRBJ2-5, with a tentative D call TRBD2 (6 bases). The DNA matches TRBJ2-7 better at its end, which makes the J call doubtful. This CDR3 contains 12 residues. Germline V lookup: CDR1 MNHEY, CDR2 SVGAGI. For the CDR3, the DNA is TGTGCCAGCAGCACCGGGACTCACGAGCAGTACTTC. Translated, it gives CASSTGTHEQYF.

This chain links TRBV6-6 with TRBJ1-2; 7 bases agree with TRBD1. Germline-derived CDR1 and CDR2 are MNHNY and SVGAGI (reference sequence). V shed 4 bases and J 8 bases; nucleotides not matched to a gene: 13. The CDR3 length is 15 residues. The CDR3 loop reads CASSFSLQGNQGYTF. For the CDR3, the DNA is TGTGCCAGCAGTTTCTCATTACAGGGGAATCAAGGCTACACCTTC.

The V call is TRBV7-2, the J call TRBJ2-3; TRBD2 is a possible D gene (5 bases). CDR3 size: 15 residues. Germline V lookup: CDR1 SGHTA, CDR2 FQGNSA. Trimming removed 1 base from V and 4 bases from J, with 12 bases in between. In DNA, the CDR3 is TGTGCCAGCAGCTTAGTTAGCGCGAGGGCAGATACGCAGTATTTT. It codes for CASSLVSARADTQYF.

The chain's CDR3 is CASSIGRALAFF. The CDR3 DNA sequence: TGTGCCAGTAGTATCGGCAGGGCCTTGGCTTTCTTT. The rearrangement uses TRBV19 and TRBJ1-1; TRBD1 is a possible D gene (5 bases). With 3 bases removed from V and 11 bases from J, the gap between germline ends came to 13 bases. The CDR3 is 12 residues long. CDR1 and CDR2 from the germline V gene are LNHDA and SQIVND (reference sequence).

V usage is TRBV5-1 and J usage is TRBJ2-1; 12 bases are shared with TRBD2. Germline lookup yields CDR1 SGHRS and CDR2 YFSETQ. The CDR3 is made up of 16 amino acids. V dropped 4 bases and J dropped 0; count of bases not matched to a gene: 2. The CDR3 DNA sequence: TGCGCCAGCAGCCTGACTAGCGGGAGCTCCTACAATGAGCAGTTCTTC. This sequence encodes CASSLTSGSSYNEQFF.

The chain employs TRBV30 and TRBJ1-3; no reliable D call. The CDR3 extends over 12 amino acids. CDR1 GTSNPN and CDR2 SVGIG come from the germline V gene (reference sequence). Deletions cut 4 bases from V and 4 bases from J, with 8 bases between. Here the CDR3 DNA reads TGTGCCTGGACTGATAGCGGAAACACCATATATTTT. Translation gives CAWTDSGNTIYF. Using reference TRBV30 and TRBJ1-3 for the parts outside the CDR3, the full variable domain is SQTIHQWPATLVQPVGSPLSLECTVEGTSNPNLYWYRQAAGRGLQLLFYSVGIGQISSEVPQNLSASRPQDRQFILSSKKLLLSDSGFYLCAWTDSGNTIYFGEGSWLTVV.

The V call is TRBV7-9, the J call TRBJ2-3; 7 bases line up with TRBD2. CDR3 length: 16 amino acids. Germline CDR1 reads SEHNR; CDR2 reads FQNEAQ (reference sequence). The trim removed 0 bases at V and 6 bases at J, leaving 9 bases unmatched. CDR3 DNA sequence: TGTGCCAGCAGCTTAGCCGGGGGAGGGGCCAGCGATACGCAGTATTTT. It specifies CASSLAGGGASDTQYF.